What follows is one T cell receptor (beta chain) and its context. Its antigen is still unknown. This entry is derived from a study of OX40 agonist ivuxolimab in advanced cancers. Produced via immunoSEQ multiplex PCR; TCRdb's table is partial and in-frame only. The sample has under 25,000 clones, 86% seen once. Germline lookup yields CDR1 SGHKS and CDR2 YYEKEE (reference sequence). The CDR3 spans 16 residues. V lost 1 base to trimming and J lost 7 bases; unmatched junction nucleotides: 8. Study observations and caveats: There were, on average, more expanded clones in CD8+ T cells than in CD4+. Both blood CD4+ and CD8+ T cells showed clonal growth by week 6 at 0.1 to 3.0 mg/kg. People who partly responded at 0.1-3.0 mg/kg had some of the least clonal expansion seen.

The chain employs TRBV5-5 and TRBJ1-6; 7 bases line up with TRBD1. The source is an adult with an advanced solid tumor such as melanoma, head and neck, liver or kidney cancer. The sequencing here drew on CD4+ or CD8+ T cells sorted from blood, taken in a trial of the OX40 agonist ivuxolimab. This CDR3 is CASSLKGAPGNSPLHF. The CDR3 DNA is TGTGCCAGCAGCTTGAAGGGGGCCCCAGGGAATTCACCCCTCCACTTT. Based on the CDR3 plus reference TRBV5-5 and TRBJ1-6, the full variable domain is DAGVTQSPTHLIKTRGQQVTLRCSPISGHKSVSWYQQVLGQGPQFIFQYYEKEERGRGNFPDRFSARQFPNYSSELNVNALLLGDSALYLCASSLKGAPGNSPLHFGNGTRLTVT.